The clone carrying this T cell receptor (beta chain) was found many times. Time point described: longitudinal time-point 2. Source material was 2 million unsorted PBMCs, stored at -80 °C in RNAlater. CDR1 is MNHNS and CDR2 is SASEGT in the germline V gene. Trimming removed 6 bases from V and 0 bases from J, with 12 bases in between. CDR3 length equals 16 residues. The data stem from a study of neurological immune-mediated disorders. 5'RACE with 10-nucleotide random UMIs generated the cDNA. TCRdb passed the 5' RACE reads through MiXCR, listing each CDR3 protein once. The table includes 70,000 to 90,000 distinct CDR3 sequences, 5.8% detected once.

The chain uses TRBV6-1 and TRBJ2-6; D remains unclear. The sequenced material came from PBMCs. The TCR sequence derives from an older woman with multiple sclerosis. CDR3 nucleotide sequence: TGTGCCAGCAGGGTAAACGGTGCCTCTGGGGCCAACGTCCTGACTTTC. It yields the protein CASRVNGASGANVLTF.